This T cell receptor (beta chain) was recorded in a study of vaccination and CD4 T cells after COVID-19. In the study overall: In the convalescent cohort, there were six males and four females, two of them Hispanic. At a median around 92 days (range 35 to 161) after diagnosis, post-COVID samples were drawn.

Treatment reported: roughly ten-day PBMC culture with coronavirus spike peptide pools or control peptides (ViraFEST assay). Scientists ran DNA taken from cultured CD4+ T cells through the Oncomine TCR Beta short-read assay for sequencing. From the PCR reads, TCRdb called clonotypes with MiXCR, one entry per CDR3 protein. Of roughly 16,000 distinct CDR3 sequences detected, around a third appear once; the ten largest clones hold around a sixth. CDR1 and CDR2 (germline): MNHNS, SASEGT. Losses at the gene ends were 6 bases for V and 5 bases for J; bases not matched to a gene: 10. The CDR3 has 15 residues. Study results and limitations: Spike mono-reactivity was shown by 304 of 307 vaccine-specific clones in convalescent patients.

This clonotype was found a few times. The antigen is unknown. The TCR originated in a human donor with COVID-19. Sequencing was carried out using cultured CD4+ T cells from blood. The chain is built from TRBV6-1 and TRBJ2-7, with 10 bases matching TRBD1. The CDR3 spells CASSLRDRGDHEQYF. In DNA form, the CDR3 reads TGTGCCAGCAGCCTCCGGGACAGGGGTGACCACGAGCAGTACTTC.